Included here is one T cell receptor beta chain sequence, with context. Its antigen is undetermined. The junction does not match germline at one end; this may be a read error. The sample holds other DNA sequences that translate to the same CDR3. Germline V CDR1 and CDR2: MNHEY, SVGAGI. There are 14 residues in the CDR3. The protocol was immunoSEQ multiplex PCR, while the TCRdb copy is restricted to in-frame clones and leaves out a portion. The sample has about 130,000 clones, over 75% seen once; the top ten hold 5.5%. The data stem from a study of a mutant IDH1 vaccine in newly diagnosed glioma. The wider study: Eight vaccinations went to patients in weeks 1, 3, 5, 7, 11, 15, 19, 23.

As for time point: week 11, during vaccination. Every single dose of the vaccine, 300 ug of mutant IDH1 20-mer peptide, came with topical imiquimod. The sequence derives from a man between 40 and 49 years old with glioma. Sequencing used PBMCs, obtained from a glioma patient whose treatment included an IDH1 peptide vaccine. The chain employs TRBV6-5 and TRBJ2-7; D gene ambiguous. CDR3 coding DNA: TGTGCCAGCAGTTACTCGCTCACATCCTACGAACAGTACTTC. Amino acid sequence: CASSYSLTSYEQYF.